The source of this T cell receptor (beta chain) is a study of blood T cell repertoires in COVID-19. Study-wide context: Collection of acute and convalescent COVID-19 samples took place in the United States, Italy and Spain. In each case, the material was cDNA or gDNA derived from T cells, B-cell-depleted T cells, or PBMCs.

Authors' data handling: Nucleated cell number was recorded as an estimate derived from reference gene primer amplification. Libraries were prepared by immunoSEQ multiplex PCR; TCRdb keeps only in-frame clonotypes and omits some of them. V, J and clone size reflect that table, while D and trimming were determined from the DNA. The table records over 65,000 clones, approximately 78% of them present only once. The CDR3 is 14 amino acids. Trimming removed 0 bases from V and 9 bases from J, with 12 bases in between. Germline V gene sequence: CDR1 SGHAT, CDR2 FQNNGV. This TCR derives from a human donor in a cohort sampled during active COVID-19. Source material: peripheral blood. The chain joins TRBV11-2 to TRBJ2-1; perhaps TRBD1 as D (5 bases). The DNA for the CDR3 is TGTGCCAGCAGCTTAGACCCTACAGGAACTGAGCAGTTCTTC. It yields the protein CASSLDPTGTEQFF.